The clone carrying this T cell receptor (beta chain) was counted a few times. CDR1 is SGDLS, CDR2 YYNGEE, per germline. CDR3 length: 14 amino acids. The V end lost 0 bases, the J end lost 1 base, and 4 bases lay between the germline ends. This record belongs to a study of blood T cell repertoires in COVID-19. Study information: Samples of COVID-19 (acute and convalescent) were obtained from the United States, Italy and Spain. PBMCs, B-cell-depleted T cells, or T cells were the source of the cDNA or gDNA that made up the material.

Original processing notes: How many nucleated cells were present was estimated from reference gene primer amplification. Sequenced by immunoSEQ multiplex PCR; TCRdb stores in-frame clones only, minus some. V, J and clone size are those of that table, while D and trimming were read from the DNA. There are approximately 230,000 clones in the sample; around 80% occur only once, and around 6% lies in the top ten. The receptor was derived from a man older than 75 with acute or convalescent COVID-19. Input material: peripheral blood. The chain recombines TRBV9 with TRBJ2-2, with D unresolved. The CDR3 protein is CASSVGVNTGELFF. In DNA, the CDR3 is TGTGCCAGCAGCGTAGGAGTGAACACCGGGGAGCTGTTTTTT.